A single sample is the source of the 15 T cell receptor beta chains below, sequenced in a study of identical twins. TCRdb processed the 5' RACE reads anew with MiXCR; each CDR3 protein has one entry. This sample has over 200,000 distinct CDR3 sequences; under 12% occur once, and the top ten carry 9% to 10%. The source material was memory T cells sorted from blood. The receptor set was obtained from a man aged 45-65 years in good health.

The chain links TRBV7-6 to TRBJ2-5; D unclear. The CDR3 has 17 residues. With 1 base removed from V and 1 base from J, the gap between germline ends came to 16 bases. Germline V gene data show CDR1 as SGHVS and CDR2 as FNYEAQ. CDR3: CASSLVILNTVQETQYF. CDR3 DNA: TGTGCCAGCAGCTTAGTTATTTTAAACACAGTCCAAGAGACCCAGTACTTC.

This chain uses TRBV29-1 with TRBJ1-2, with 7 bases fitting TRBD1. With 2 bases clipped from V and 4 bases from J, the junction kept 4 bases outside the gene matches. The length of the CDR3 is 13 residues. Germline V CDR1 and CDR2: SQVTM, ANQGSEA. In DNA, the CDR3 is TGCAGCGTTGAACTCGGGACAGTCTATGGCTACACCTTC. The encoded protein is CSVELGTVYGYTF.

This clonotype came up many times. The genes are TRBV5-1 and TRBJ1-1; 9 nucleotides line up with TRBD1. From germline, CDR1 is SGHRS and CDR2 YFSETQ. With V trimmed by 4 bases and J by 1 base, 5 bases remained unmatched. This CDR3 contains 15 residues. Here the CDR3 reads CASSRWGQGNTEAFF. In nucleotides, the CDR3 is TGCGCCAGCAGCCGATGGGGACAGGGGAACACTGAAGCTTTCTTT.

This clonotype was counted only a few times. This chain joins TRBV4-1 and TRBJ1-4; D unclear. The CDR3 consists of 17 residues. Germline V gene lookup returns CDR1 MGHRA and CDR2 YSYEKL. Trimming took off 2 bases at V and 7 bases at J, with 20 bases between the two ends. The CDR3 spells CASSQNPPGGKVEKLFF. As DNA, the CDR3 is TGCGCCAGCAGCCAAAACCCGCCCGGCGGGAAGGTTGAAAAACTGTTTTTT.

This clonotype has ten or more counts. The V gene is TRBV15, the J gene TRBJ1-2; no reliable D call. The CDR3 runs to 13 residues. V lost 0 bases and J 5 bases, leaving 7 bases between the germline ends. Looked up from germline, CDR1 is LNHNV and CDR2 is YYDKDF (reference sequence). The CDR3 DNA is TGTGCCACCAGCAGAGATGGGCGATATGGCTACACCTTC. It codes for CATSRDGRYGYTF.

This clonotype showed up many times. The rearrangement uses TRBV5-1 and TRBJ2-2; no firm D call. V dropped 0 bases and J dropped 8 bases, with 8 bases sitting between them. Germline V gene data show CDR1 as SGHRS and CDR2 as YFSETQ. This CDR3 is 13 amino acids long. CDR3 region: CASSLEGSGELFF. The CDR3 DNA follows: TGCGCCAGCAGCTTGGAGGGCTCGGGGGAGCTGTTTTTT.

There are many counts of this clonotype. V and J are TRBV29-1 and TRBJ2-2; D is unclear. The V end lost 4 bases, the J end lost 6 bases, and 6 bases lay between the germline ends. CDR3 length equals 11 residues. The germline CDR1 and CDR2 sequences are SQVTM and ANQGSEA. In DNA, the CDR3 is TGCAGCGTTGGAGGAGCCGGGGAGCTGTTTTTT. It is translated as CSVGGAGELFF.

This clonotype was seen ten or more times. The rearrangement links TRBV9 to TRBJ2-5, with a weak D call TRBD2 (6 bases). Trimming cost V 0 bases and J 1 base, with 13 bases left between them. CDR1 is SGDLS, CDR2 YYNGEE, per germline. The CDR3 is made up of 16 amino acids. CDR3 loop: CASSVGEGGLQETQYF. The CDR3 DNA is TGTGCCAGCAGCGTAGGTGAGGGAGGACTCCAAGAGACCCAGTACTTC.

This clonotype was seen many times. This chain uses TRBV29-1 with TRBJ2-3; no definite D call. The CDR3 loop spans 12 amino acids. Per germline, CDR1 SQVTM and CDR2 ANQGSEA. In DNA, the CDR3 is TGCGCGTATGATTGGGGATCAGATACGCAGTATTTT. Protein: CAYDWGSDTQYF.

The V call is TRBV6-4, the J call TRBJ1-1, with 7 bases lining up with TRBD1. Germline assignment: CDR1 MRHNA and CDR2 SNTAGT. The CDR3 length is 15 residues. Trimming took 3 bases from V and 5 from J; bases not matched to a gene: 9. CDR3 sequence: CASSDQPGGLTEAFF. The CDR3 DNA sequence: TGTGCCAGCAGTGATCAACCAGGGGGGCTGACTGAAGCTTTCTTT.

Only a few counts were recorded for this clonotype. This rearrangement joins TRBV15 to TRBJ2-4; 8 nucleotides match TRBD1. Germline lookup yields CDR1 LNHNV and CDR2 YYDKDF (reference sequence). With V trimmed by 3 bases and J by 2 bases, 3 bases remained unmatched. The CDR3 contains 15 residues. In nucleotides, the CDR3 is TGTGCCACCAGCAGGACAGGGGATCCCAAAAACATTCAGTACTTC. It yields the protein CATSRTGDPKNIQYF.

The gene calls are TRBV5-1 and TRBJ2-7; 8 bases line up with TRBD1. There are 14 residues in the CDR3. Germline CDR1 and CDR2: SGHRS and YFSETQ. V shed 3 bases and J 4 bases; nucleotides not matched to a gene: 6. Written as DNA, the CDR3 is TGCGCCAGCAGCTCCGGACAGGGTTATTACGAGCAGTACTTC. It encodes CASSSGQGYYEQYF.

Many counts were recorded for this clonotype. V and J are TRBV19 and TRBJ2-7; a weak D match, TRBD1 (6 bases). Germline V lookup: CDR1 LNHDA, CDR2 SQIVND (reference sequence). The CDR3 length is 14 residues. Trimming removed 2 bases from V and 3 bases from J, with 11 bases in between. The CDR3 loop reads CASSIQGSSYEQYF. The CDR3 nucleotides are TGTGCCAGTAGTATACAGGGGAGCAGCTACGAGCAGTACTTC. The whole variable domain, filled in from reference TRBV19 and TRBJ2-7, reads DGGITQSPKYLFRKEGQNVTLSCEQNLNHDAMYWYRQDPGQGLRLIYYSQIVNDFQKGDIAEGYSVSREKKESFPLTVTSAQKNPTAFYLCASSIQGSSYEQYFGPGTRLTVT.

This rearrangement joins TRBV20-1 to TRBJ1-1, with D perhaps TRBD1 (5 bases). This CDR3 is 13 amino acids long. Germline loops: CDR1 DFQATT, CDR2 SNEGSKA (reference sequence). The V end lost 5 bases, the J end lost 2 bases, and 12 bases lay between the germline ends. For the CDR3, the DNA is TGCAGTGCTGTACCGGGACTTAACACTGAAGCTTTCTTT. Encoded protein: CSAVPGLNTEAFF.

V usage is TRBV28 and J usage is TRBJ2-6; TRBD2 aligns across 11 bases. V dropped 6 bases and J dropped 0; count of bases not matched to a gene: 13. There are 20 residues in the CDR3. CDR1 is MDHEN, CDR2 SYDVKM, per germline. The CDR3 loop reads CASSPIPISGRVSGANVLTF. The CDR3 coding sequence is TGTGCCAGCAGCCCAATACCGATTAGCGGGAGGGTCTCTGGGGCCAACGTCCTGACTTTC.